These 11 T cell receptor beta chains originate from one sample sequenced in a study of blood T cell repertoires in COVID-19. Repertoires were generated with immunoSEQ multiplex PCR, while TCRdb's copy carries only in-frame clones and drops some. Among 68,000 or so clones listed, about 83% were seen once. Sequencing input: peripheral blood. These receptors were obtained from a human donor in a cohort sampled during active COVID-19.

The chain links TRBV28 to TRBJ1-6; 7 bases line up with TRBD1. The CDR3 consists of 15 residues. Trimming at V came to 6 bases and at J to 0 bases, leaving 2 bases not matched to a gene. CDR1 MDHEN and CDR2 SYDVKM come from the germline V gene. The CDR3, as DNA: TGTGCCAGCAGCGCAGGGGGCTCCTATAATTCACCCCTCCACTTT. It specifies CASSAGGSYNSPLHF.

V usage is TRBV6-6 and J usage is TRBJ2-3; 7 bases are shared with TRBD1. The length of the CDR3 is 16 residues. V trimming: 6 bases; J trimming: 2 bases; junction bases outside the gene matches: 11. In germline, CDR1 is MNHNY, CDR2 SVGAGI (reference sequence). The CDR3 spells CASSSGRQGNTDTQYF. The CDR3 bases are TGTGCCAGCAGCTCCGGAAGACAGGGAAACACAGATACGCAGTATTTT.

The chain has TRBV28 and TRBJ2-7; TRBD2 matches 10 bases. There are 15 residues in the CDR3. Germline CDR1 reads MDHEN; CDR2 reads SYDVKM. Trimming removed 5 bases from V and 1 base from J; junction bases left unmatched: 5. For the CDR3, the DNA is TGTGCCAGCAGTCAAACTAGCGGGGCTTCCTACGAGCAGTACTTC. Amino acid sequence: CASSQTSGASYEQYF.

The genes are TRBV20-1 and TRBJ1-2; possibly TRBD1 for D (6 bases). V lost 3 bases and J 2 bases, leaving 10 bases between the germline ends. The CDR3 contains 13 residues. Germline CDR1 and CDR2: DFQATT and SNEGSKA (reference sequence). CDR3 amino acids: CSASLQGNYGYTF. CDR3 bases: TGCAGTGCTAGTTTACAGGGAAACTATGGCTACACCTTC.

The table lists this clone with a count of one. This chain uses TRBV2 with TRBJ2-7, with 8 bases identical to TRBD2. There are 15 residues in the CDR3. Trimming took 6 bases from V and 3 from J; bases not matched to a gene: 10. Germline V gene lookup returns CDR1 SNHLY and CDR2 FYNNEI. The CDR3 sequence is CASRAGSSGSYEQYF. CDR3 DNA: TGTGCCAGCAGGGCCGGTTCCAGCGGGAGCTACGAGCAGTACTTC.

V and J are TRBV2 and TRBJ2-5; TRBD1 agrees at 8 bases. The V gene's germline CDR1 is SNHLY and CDR2 FYNNEI. J gave up 7 bases and V 5 bases, and 3 bases lay outside the gene matches. The CDR3 contains 12 residues. This CDR3 is CASSWTGPTQYF. The DNA of the CDR3 is TGTGCCAGCAGTTGGACAGGGCCGACCCAGTACTTC.

The chain recombines TRBV6-1 with TRBJ1-1; D gene ambiguous. This CDR3 has 13 residues. Germline V gene data show CDR1 as MNHNS and CDR2 as SASEGT. Trimming left V 6 bases short and J 6 bases short, with 14 bases between. The CDR3 DNA sequence: TGTGCCAGCAGGCCCAGTCTAGGCGCTGAAGCTTTCTTT. Its protein is CASRPSLGAEAFF.

The rearrangement joins TRBV28 to TRBJ1-4, with a tentative D call TRBD1 (5 bases). Germline V CDR1 and CDR2: MDHEN, SYDVKM. Trimming removed 6 bases at V and 4 bases at J, with 12 bases between. The CDR3 runs to 14 residues. CDR3 DNA sequence: TGTGCCAGCAGACAGACAGTTGGTAATGAAAAACTGTTTTTT. Amino acids: CASRQTVGNEKLFF.

The chain employs TRBV7-2 and TRBJ1-3, with D possibly being TRBD1 (5 bases). The CDR3 runs to 13 residues. V was shortened by 5 bases and J by 9 bases, with 14 bases between the two germline ends. The germline CDR1 and CDR2 sequences are SGHTA and FQGNSA. The CDR3 DNA reads as TGTGCCAGCAGCGCCCAGGGCCCGGGCACCATATATTTT. It specifies CASSAQGPGTIYF.

This chain connects TRBV7-9 to TRBJ2-5; 8 bases line up with TRBD1. The CDR3 is made up of 14 amino acids. Germline values: CDR1 SEHNR, CDR2 FQNEAQ (reference sequence). The trim removed 4 bases at V and 2 bases at J, leaving 3 bases unmatched. The CDR3 nucleotides read TGTGCCAGCAGCTCCCGGACAGGGCAAGAGACCCAGTACTTC. Its protein is CASSSRTGQETQYF.

The chain employs TRBV30 and TRBJ2-1; D possibly corresponds to TRBD1 (5 bases). CDR1 GTSNPN and CDR2 SVGIG come from the germline V gene (reference sequence). There are 14 residues in the CDR3. Trimming took off 3 bases at V and 0 bases at J, with 9 bases between the two ends. CDR3 in amino acids: CAWRRGASYNEQFF. DNA of the CDR3: TGTGCCTGGAGAAGGGGCGCCTCCTACAATGAGCAGTTCTTC. The full variable domain, with the rest looked up from reference TRBV30 and TRBJ2-1, is SQTIHQWPATLVQPVGSPLSLECTVEGTSNPNLYWYRQAAGRGLQLLFYSVGIGQISSEVPQNLSASRPQDRQFILSSKKLLLSDSGFYLCAWRRGASYNEQFFGPGTRLTVL.